The subject of this entry is one TCR beta chain. What it recognizes is unknown. Healthy bone marrow donors made up the donors. Losses at the gene ends were 1 base for V and 1 base for J; bases not matched to a gene: 4. CDR1 MNHEY and CDR2 SMNVEV come from the germline V gene (reference sequence). The CDR3 covers 15 residues. The record originates from a study of cytomegalovirus exposure and HLA in healthy donors. Overall study results and limits: A missense DCLRE1C variant was associated with V- and J-gene trimming of TCR beta chains in a later analysis, and an independent cohort replicated the association.

60 Vbeta and 13 Jbeta primers were used in PCR. Sequencing was performed with immunoSEQ multiplex PCR; in TCRdb, only in-frame clones are kept and a portion is missing. The sample includes under 100,000 clones, nearly 70% of them seen just once. The rearrangement uses TRBV27 and TRBJ2-7, with TRBD2 identical over 7 bases. This clonotype originated in a woman between 45 and 65 years old in good health and CMV-seropositive. Sequences were obtained from PBMCs. The DNA of the CDR3 is TGTGCCAGCAGTTTATATGGGACTACATCCTACGAGCAGTACTTC. Translating gives CASSLYGTTSYEQYF.